Listed here is a single TCR beta chain. Plated together were roughly 200,000 CFSE-labeled responder cells and roughly 200,000 irradiated, violet-dye-labeled stimulator cells. Post-reaction sorting isolated proliferating CFSE-low CD3+CD4+ and CD3+CD8+ responders. Sequencing used immunoSEQ multiplex PCR; TCRdb keeps in-frame clones, though not all of them. The sample lists under 15,000 clones; about 31% were seen once. The data were taken from a study of graft-versus-host responses after intestinal transplantation. Study summary: Every one of the recipients received anti-thymocyte globulin induction and afterwards took tacrolimus and steroids for roughly 3 years.

Study-level results: Peak GvH clone levels in circulation were associated with early post-transplant HvG declines. High graft-versus-host to host-versus-graft clonal ratios were found in allografts of patients who had graft-donor T cell macrochimerism.

Trimming removed 0 bases from V and 1 base from J, with 6 bases in between. CDR1 is SGDLS, CDR2 YYNGEE, per germline. The CDR3 runs to 14 residues. The origin of this receptor is a human patient who received an intestinal transplant. The chain employs TRBV9 and TRBJ2-3; TRBD2 is a possible D gene (5 bases). The source was alloreactive CD8+ T cells from a mixed lymphocyte reaction culture, collected before intestinal transplant. Subset described: CFSE-low proliferating T cells sorted from approximately 6-day pre-transplant mixed lymphocyte reaction (GvH or HvG direction). The CDR3: CASSVVGGTDTQYF. The CDR3, as DNA: TGTGCCAGCAGCGTAGTCGGGGGCACAGATACGCAGTATTTT.